A single sample is the source of the 15 T cell receptor beta chains below, sequenced in a study of technical replicates of blood from several donors. The protocol was immunoSEQ multiplex PCR, while the TCRdb copy is restricted to in-frame clones and leaves out a portion. The repertoire holds 60,000 to 85,000 clones, around 97% seen once, with 0.21% in the top ten. The sequenced material came from T cells isolated from PBMCs. Source of these receptors: a human donor in good health.

The V and J genes are TRBV6-1 and TRBJ2-1, with 8 bases fitting TRBD2. Germline loops: CDR1 MNHNS, CDR2 SASEGT. There are 16 residues in the CDR3. The V segment lost 2 bases and the J segment 2 bases; nucleotides outside the gene matches: 5. CDR3 region: CASSELAGSTYNEQFF. The DNA for the CDR3 is TGTGCCAGCAGTGAACTAGCGGGTTCTACCTACAATGAGCAGTTCTTC.

V and J are TRBV14 and TRBJ2-7; unclear D gene. CDR3 length equals 12 residues. From germline, CDR1 is SGHDN and CDR2 FVKESK. V was cut by 0 bases and J by 4 bases, with 4 bases left in between. CDR3 residues: CASSQDLYEQYF. In DNA, the CDR3 is TGTGCCAGCAGCCAAGATCTATACGAGCAGTACTTC.

The chain uses TRBV5-1 and TRBJ2-1, with 9 bases lining up with TRBD2. V was clipped by 0 bases and J by 3 bases; unmatched bases: 4. Germline V lookup: CDR1 SGHRS, CDR2 YFSETQ. This CDR3 is 16 amino acids long. CDR3 sequence reads: CASSLDASGDYNEQFF. The CDR3 DNA sequence: TGCGCCAGCAGCTTGGATGCTAGCGGGGACTACAATGAGCAGTTCTTC. The variable domain in full, with the rest retrieved from reference TRBV5-1 and TRBJ2-1, is KAGVTQTPRYLIKTRGQQVTLSCSPISGHRSVSWYQQTPGQGLQFLFEYFSETQRNKGNFPGRFSGRQFSNSRSEMNVSTLELGDSALYLCASSLDASGDYNEQFFGPGTRLTVL.

The rearrangement joins TRBV6-6 to TRBJ1-2; no definite D call. The germline V and J ends were trimmed by 0 bases and 8 bases, with 13 bases remaining between them. The CDR3 is made up of 14 amino acids. Per the germline V gene, CDR1 is MNHNY and CDR2 is SVGAGI (reference sequence). Here the CDR3 DNA reads TGTGCCAGCAGTTACTCGGTGACTATCGCCGGCTACACCTTC. Translated, it gives CASSYSVTIAGYTF.

The chain joins TRBV28 to TRBJ1-2; a possible D gene is TRBD1 (5 bases). Per germline, CDR1 MDHEN and CDR2 SYDVKM. This CDR3 is built from 12 residues. The ends were cut back, 4 bases at V and 7 bases at J, with 10 bases in the middle. CDR3 DNA sequence: TGTGCCAGCAGTTCCCCGGGGGGTGGCTACACCTTC. Translated: CASSSPGGGYTF.

The CDR3 sequence is CASSPLGAGVYEQYF. Here the CDR3 DNA reads TGTGCCAGCAGCCCACTTGGGGCGGGAGTCTACGAGCAGTACTTC. The chain carries TRBV28 and TRBJ2-7, with TRBD2 matching over 7 bases. V shed 6 bases, J shed 3 bases, and the junction held 11 bases outside the gene matches. The CDR3 length is 15 residues. The V gene's germline CDR1 is MDHEN and CDR2 SYDVKM.

CDR3 nucleotide sequence: TGTGCCTCACGGGAGGGACTACCCCGCTCGGCCAAAAACATTCAGTACTTC. Its protein is CASREGLPRSAKNIQYF. The chain recombines TRBV10-3 with TRBJ2-4; 8 bases are shared with TRBD2. CDR3 length equals 17 residues. The trim removed 11 bases at V and 1 base at J, leaving 16 bases unmatched. Germline CDR1 ENHRY, CDR2 SYGVKD.

This chain links TRBV19 with TRBJ1-5; 7 bases map to TRBD1. This CDR3 comprises 15 residues. CDR1 and CDR2 (germline): LNHDA, SQIVND (reference sequence). The trim removed 4 bases at V and 6 bases at J, leaving 9 bases unmatched. The CDR3 DNA sequence: TGTGCCAGTAGTAATGGCGACAGGGTAAGTCAGCCCCAGCATTTT. Protein product: CASSNGDRVSQPQHF.

This clone was recorded once. V is TRBV7-9 and J is TRBJ2-7, with D possibly TRBD1 on 5 matching bases. V was trimmed by 5 bases and J by 2 bases, leaving 10 bases between them. The CDR3 runs 13 residues. Germline lookup yields CDR1 SEHNR and CDR2 FQNEAQ (reference sequence). DNA of the CDR3: TGTGCCAGCAGCGTGGACAAGACCTACGAGCAGTACTTC. Its protein product is CASSVDKTYEQYF.

This clone has only one observation. Here the CDR3 reads CASSVVVNTEAFF. CDR3 DNA sequence: TGTGCCAGCAGCGTAGTAGTGAACACTGAAGCTTTCTTT. V gene TRBV9 combines with J gene TRBJ1-1; D uncertain. Germline CDR1 SGDLS, CDR2 YYNGEE. The CDR3 sequence is 13 residues long. V lost 0 bases and J lost 0, with 3 bases in between.

V is TRBV9 and J is TRBJ1-1, with a tentative D call TRBD1 (5 bases). The CDR3 is 12 amino acids. V was cut by 2 bases and J by 6 bases, with 8 bases left in between. Per germline, CDR1 SGDLS and CDR2 YYNGEE. CDR3 region: CASSVQQAEAFF. CDR3 DNA: TGTGCCAGCAGCGTCCAACAGGCTGAAGCTTTCTTT.

This chain uses TRBV14 with TRBJ2-1; tentative D call: TRBD2 (6 bases). V lost 2 bases and J lost 8, with 10 bases in between. Per germline, CDR1 SGHDN and CDR2 FVKESK. The CDR3 loop spans 13 amino acids. This chain's CDR3 is CASSQLTSYEQFF. In nucleotides, the CDR3 is TGTGCCAGCAGCCAATTAACTAGCTATGAGCAGTTCTTC.

The rearrangement joins TRBV4-1 to TRBJ1-1; D remains unclear. Germline loops: CDR1 MGHRA, CDR2 YSYEKL. The CDR3 contains 14 residues. Trimming cost V 1 base and J 0 bases, with 6 bases left between them. The CDR3 region is CASSQGAMNTEAFF. The DNA of the CDR3 is TGCGCCAGCAGCCAAGGGGCGATGAACACTGAAGCTTTCTTT.

The chain has TRBV7-9 and TRBJ2-7; a possible D gene is TRBD2 (6 bases). V lost 6 bases and J 2 bases, leaving 14 bases between the germline ends. CDR3 length: 14 residues. The germline CDR1 and CDR2 sequences are SEHNR and FQNEAQ (reference sequence). The CDR3 spells CASSSVAVTYEQYF. The CDR3 coding sequence is TGTGCCAGCAGTTCGGTAGCGGTTACCTACGAGCAGTACTTC.

The V gene is TRBV19, the J gene TRBJ2-1; D gene ambiguous. This CDR3 region has 15 residues. Trimming shortened V by 2 bases and J by 3 bases, and 11 bases separated the two germline ends. Germline assignment: CDR1 LNHDA and CDR2 SQIVND (reference sequence). The CDR3 coding sequence is TGTGCCAGTAGTATACTAAGCGACCGCTACAATGAGCAGTTCTTC. It encodes CASSILSDRYNEQFF.